The 27 T cell receptor beta chains below all came from one sample that was sequenced in a study of shared clonotypes between healthy human individuals. The table came from immunoSEQ multiplex PCR; TCRdb's copy has only in-frame clones and leaves some out. The table lists over a million clones, approximately 72% of them singletons. The sequencing input was memory CD4+ T cells sorted from blood. This sample's subset: CD45RA-negative fraction. All receptors come from a man aged 18 to 29 in good health.

With regard to this clone: Other DNA sequences from this sample encode an identical CDR3 as well. V usage is TRBV5-6 and J usage is TRBJ1-5; 8 bases agree with TRBD1. This CDR3 spans 14 amino acids. The V gene's germline CDR1 is SGHDT and CDR2 YYEEEE. V lost 4 bases to trimming and J lost 3 bases; unmatched junction nucleotides: 3. This CDR3 reads CASSRQGSNQPQHF. The CDR3 region has the DNA TGTGCCAGCAGCAGACAGGGGTCCAATCAGCCCCAGCATTTT. The whole variable domain, remainder taken from reference TRBV5-6 and TRBJ1-5, is DAGVTQSPTHLIKTRGQQVTLRCSPKSGHDTVSWYQQALGQGPQFIFQYYEEEERQRGNFPDRFSGHQFPNYSSELNVNALLLGDSALYLCASSRQGSNQPQHFGDGTRLSIL.

The chain couples TRBV6-1 to TRBJ1-4; D uncertain. Germline assignment: CDR1 MNHNS and CDR2 SASEGT. Trimming removed 6 bases at V and 5 bases at J, with 10 bases between. The CDR3 length is 13 residues. The CDR3 sequence: CASSYSINEKLFF. The DNA of the CDR3 is TGTGCCAGCAGCTACAGCATCAATGAAAAACTGTTTTTT.

The chain uses TRBV5-1 and TRBJ2-7; possibly TRBD1 or TRBD2 for D (5 bases each). The germline CDR1 and CDR2 sequences are SGHRS and YFSETQ. Trimming left V 4 bases short and J 1 base short, with 15 bases between. The CDR3 spans 15 residues. CDR3 in amino acids: CASSAAGARSYEQYF. CDR3 in DNA: TGCGCCAGCAGCGCCGCCGGGGCGCGTTCCTACGAGCAGTACTTC.

As for this clone: Other DNA sequences in this sample translate to the same CDR3. The V and J genes are TRBV5-1 and TRBJ1-2, with D maybe TRBD1 (5 bases). The CDR3 length is 13 residues. The germline gives CDR1 SGHRS, CDR2 YFSETQ. Trimming shortened V by 0 bases and J by 5 bases, and 8 bases separated the two germline ends. This chain's CDR3 is CASSLAGTYGYTF. CDR3 sequence (DNA): TGCGCCAGCAGCTTGGCCGGGACTTATGGCTACACCTTC.

This clone occurred a few times. This sequence joins TRBV25-1 and TRBJ2-3; no reliable D call. Trimming pared 5 bases from V and 1 base from J, leaving 10 bases between. CDR3 length: 14 residues. Germline V gene lookup returns CDR1 MGHDK and CDR2 SYGVNS. In DNA, the CDR3 is TGTGCCAGCAGTACCCGAGAGGGCACAGATACGCAGTATTTT. Its protein is CASSTREGTDTQYF.

CDR3 in amino acids: CAISESMGATNEKLFF. The CDR3 DNA reads as TGTGCCATCAGTGAGTCGATGGGGGCAACTAATGAAAAACTGTTTTTT. The chain has TRBV10-3 and TRBJ1-4, with D perhaps matching TRBD1 (5 bases). Germline CDR1 ENHRY, CDR2 SYGVKD. This CDR3 has 16 residues. V was shortened by 0 bases and J by 0 bases, with 8 bases between the two germline ends.

This sequence joins TRBV29-1 and TRBJ1-1, with D hard to call. The CDR3 is 14 amino acids. Germline V CDR1 and CDR2: SQVTM, ANQGSEA. The V end lost 2 bases, the J end lost 5 bases, and 15 bases lay between the germline ends. CDR3 DNA: TGCAGCGTTGAAAACCCGGGTCGGGTTACTGAAGCTTTCTTT. Amino acid sequence: CSVENPGRVTEAFF.

V gene TRBV7-2 combines with J gene TRBJ2-7; 7 nucleotides line up with TRBD2. Germline-derived CDR1 and CDR2 are SGHTA and FQGNSA. The trim removed 5 bases at V and 0 bases at J, leaving 4 bases unmatched. The CDR3 extends over 14 amino acids. CDR3 DNA sequence: TGTGCCAGCAGCCCTAGCGGCAACTCCTACGAGCAGTACTTC. This gives the protein CASSPSGNSYEQYF.

The chain joins TRBV28 to TRBJ1-5, with unresolved D. There are 12 residues in the CDR3. Germline V lookup: CDR1 MDHEN, CDR2 SYDVKM. Trimming pared 8 bases from V and 5 bases from J, leaving 10 bases between. The CDR3 sequence: CASGWGYQPQHF. CDR3 DNA sequence: TGTGCCAGCGGTTGGGGATATCAGCCCCAGCATTTT.

This sequence joins TRBV19 and TRBJ1-5; TRBD1 is a possible D gene (6 bases). This CDR3 contains 13 residues. The V end lost 6 bases, the J end lost 4 bases, and 10 bases lay between the germline ends. CDR1 LNHDA and CDR2 SQIVND come from the germline V gene (reference sequence). CDR3: CASRRQVNQPQHF. CDR3 bases: TGTGCCAGTAGACGACAGGTAAATCAGCCCCAGCATTTT.

J is TRBJ1-3 and V is TRBV10-3; no firm D call. The germline V gene has CDR1 ENHRY and CDR2 SYGVKD. The CDR3 has 16 amino acids. V was trimmed by 3 bases and J by 0 bases, leaving 12 bases between them. The CDR3 DNA follows: TGTGCCATCAGTGACGGGCCGGGAGGCTCTGGAAACACCATATATTTT. It specifies CAISDGPGGSGNTIYF.

This sequence joins TRBV7-9 and TRBJ1-6; no clear D. The germline CDR1 and CDR2 sequences are SEHNR and FQNEAQ (reference sequence). The CDR3 extends over 15 amino acids. V was shortened by 5 bases and J by 0 bases, with 8 bases between the two germline ends. As DNA, the CDR3 is TGTGCCAGCAGCGGGAAGAGCTCCTATAATTCACCCCTCCACTTT. It encodes CASSGKSSYNSPLHF.

The chain employs TRBV6-1 and TRBJ1-2; the D gene is possibly TRBD1 (6 bases). This CDR3 comprises 14 residues. The V and J ends lost 6 bases and 4 bases respectively, with 15 bases between them. CDR1 and CDR2 from the germline V gene are MNHNS and SASEGT. The CDR3 loop reads CASSSGTTVYGYTF. The CDR3 DNA is TGTGCCAGCAGCTCCGGGACAACTGTCTATGGCTACACCTTC.

This chain connects TRBV4-3 to TRBJ1-6; D unresolved. Germline V gene lookup returns CDR1 LGHNA and CDR2 YSLEER. The CDR3 has 14 amino acids. Trimming took off 1 base at V and 13 bases at J, with 14 bases between the two ends. Here the CDR3 reads CASSQGSRMEPLHF. DNA of the CDR3: TGCGCCAGCAGCCAAGGGTCCAGGATGGAGCCCCTCCACTTT.

V gene TRBV19 combines with J gene TRBJ1-6; no clear D gene. Trimming cost V 3 bases and J 10 bases, with 7 bases left between them. Per germline, CDR1 LNHDA and CDR2 SQIVND (reference sequence). CDR3 length: 12 amino acids. In DNA, the CDR3 is TGTGCCAGTAGTATGACGGACTCACCCCTCCACTTT. Encoded protein: CASSMTDSPLHF.

The chain employs TRBV5-4 and TRBJ2-7; 7 bases are shared with TRBD2. Germline loops: CDR1 SGHNT, CDR2 YYREEE (reference sequence). Germline trimming cut 1 base from V and 2 bases from J; bases unmatched to any gene: 3. The CDR3 has 14 residues. CDR3 coding DNA: TGTGCCAGCAGCTTGATGAGCGGGGCCTACGAGCAGTACTTC. Translation gives CASSLMSGAYEQYF.

This chain connects TRBV7-2 to TRBJ2-1; TRBD2 agrees at 12 bases. CDR1 and CDR2 from the germline V gene are SGHTA and FQGNSA. The J segment lost 4 bases and the V segment lost 5 bases, leaving 9 bases of the junction unmatched. This CDR3 has 17 residues. The CDR3 protein is CASSPGTSGRKYNEQFF. As DNA, the CDR3 is TGTGCCAGCAGCCCAGGCACTAGCGGGAGGAAGTACAATGAGCAGTTCTTC.

This clone was recorded many times. The V gene is TRBV7-9, the J gene TRBJ1-2, with 7 bases matching TRBD1. From germline, CDR1 is SEHNR and CDR2 FQNEAQ (reference sequence). V lost 5 bases to trimming and J lost 4 bases; unmatched junction nucleotides: 13. The CDR3 spans 16 residues. CDR3 region: CASSPLTGVGSYGYTF. The CDR3 region has the DNA TGTGCCAGCAGCCCACTAACAGGGGTCGGAAGCTATGGCTACACCTTC.

The rearrangement joins TRBV6-1 to TRBJ1-4; the D gene is possibly TRBD1 (5 bases). Between the trimmed V and J ends, which lost 0 bases and 3 bases, there was a span of 14 bases. This CDR3 has 17 amino acids. Germline CDR1 reads MNHNS; CDR2 reads SASEGT. CDR3 nucleotides: TGTGCCAGCAGTGAAGCGGGACGGGGAGATTCTAATGAAAAACTGTTTTTT. This encodes CASSEAGRGDSNEKLFF.

This clone is a singleton in its sample. The gene calls are TRBV11-2 and TRBJ1-1, with unresolved D. CDR1 is SGHAT, CDR2 FQNNGV, per germline. V was shortened by 6 bases and J by 0 bases, with 11 bases between the two germline ends. CDR3 length: 14 residues. The CDR3 sequence is CASRVEQLNTEAFF. In nucleotides, the CDR3 is TGTGCCAGCAGGGTAGAACAGCTGAACACTGAAGCTTTCTTT.

The CDR3 protein is CASSQDRVANVLTF. CDR3 sequence (DNA): TGTGCCAGCTCACAGGACAGGGTTGCCAACGTCCTGACTTTC. This chain uses TRBV18 with TRBJ2-6; the match to TRBD1 covers 8 bases. In germline, CDR1 is KGHSH, CDR2 LQKENI. J lost 7 bases, V lost 4 bases, and 3 bases had no gene match. The CDR3 totals 14 residues.

J is TRBJ1-1 and V is TRBV5-1, with D hard to call. Germline assignment: CDR1 SGHRS and CDR2 YFSETQ. V lost 2 bases to trimming and J lost 6 bases, with 14 bases between them. The CDR3 is made up of 14 amino acids. The CDR3 DNA reads TGCGCCAGCAGCTTTTCTTTTGAGGCCCCTGAAGCTTTCTTT. It codes for CASSFSFEAPEAFF.

This chain connects TRBV5-4 to TRBJ1-1; tentative D call: TRBD1 (6 bases). V lost 4 bases to trimming and J lost 2 bases, with 15 bases between them. The CDR3 is 15 amino acids. In germline, CDR1 is SGHNT, CDR2 YYREEE (reference sequence). The CDR3 sequence is CASSPEADSNTEAFF. The DNA for the CDR3 is TGTGCCAGCAGCCCGGAAGCGGACAGTAACACTGAAGCTTTCTTT.

The gene calls are TRBV7-6 and TRBJ2-5; a weak D match, TRBD2 (5 bases). CDR3 length: 14 residues. Germline CDR1 is SGHVS and CDR2 is FNYEAQ. Deletions cut 1 base from V and 3 bases from J, with 9 bases between. This chain's CDR3 is CASSLETGKETQYF. CDR3 bases: TGTGCCAGCAGCTTAGAGACGGGGAAAGAGACCCAGTACTTC.

This clone was seen more than once but under ten times. CDR3 sequence: CASSLARRQYEQYF. DNA for the CDR3: TGTGCCAGCAGCTTAGCTAGAAGGCAGTACGAGCAGTACTTC. The rearrangement uses TRBV7-2 and TRBJ2-7; D is undetermined. V lost 0 bases, J lost 4 bases, and 10 bases lay in between. Germline V lookup: CDR1 SGHTA, CDR2 FQGNSA. The CDR3 extends over 14 amino acids.

The chain joins TRBV9 to TRBJ2-7; 13 nucleotides match TRBD2. CDR3 size: 15 residues. CDR1 and CDR2 (germline): SGDLS, YYNGEE. Trimming took 4 bases from V and 6 from J; bases not matched to a gene: 7. The CDR3, as DNA: TGTGCCAGCAGCCAAGGACTAGCGGGAGCATCCGAGCAGTACTTC. This encodes CASSQGLAGASEQYF.

Comment on this clone: The same CDR3 is also encoded by other DNA sequences in this sample. The J gene is TRBJ2-1, the V gene TRBV7-2; D could derive from TRBD1 or TRBD2 (5 bases each). The germline V gene encodes CDR1 SGHTA and CDR2 FQGNSA. The V end was cut by 2 bases, the J end by 0 bases, with 8 bases between. There are 15 residues in the CDR3. The CDR3 nucleotides are TGTGCCAGCAGCTTATCAGGGAGCTCCTACAATGAGCAGTTCTTC. The encoded protein is CASSLSGSSYNEQFF.